These 17 T cell receptor beta chains came from one sample sequenced in a study of T-cell reconstitution after alpha-beta-depleted transplantation in children. During its preparation, the TCRbeta library received unique molecular identifiers. TCRdb called the PCR reads again in MiXCR, with one record for every CDR3 protein. The table includes some 830,000 distinct CDR3 sequences, approximately 15% detected once. Sequenced material: PBMCs, mostly from graft donor cells, taken 360 days after TCRalphabeta/CD19-depleted stem cell transplant. These receptors were taken from a male patient younger than 18 who had a stem cell transplant for acute lymphoblastic leukemia, so the T cells may come from the graft donor.

This clonotype was seen only a few times. The genes are TRBV12-3 or TRBV12-4 and TRBJ1-2, with unresolved D. The CDR3 has 16 residues. Trimming took 3 bases from V and 4 from J, leaving 18 bases between them. The chain's CDR3 is CASSFHPQPVFYGYTF. The CDR3 region has the DNA TGTGCCAGCAGTTTTCATCCACAGCCAGTATTCTATGGCTACACCTTC.

The chain has TRBV10-3 and TRBJ1-1; D perhaps matches TRBD1 (5 bases). V was trimmed by 6 bases and J by 1 base, leaving 9 bases between them. CDR3 size: 13 residues. CDR1 and CDR2 (germline): ENHRY, SYGVKD. The CDR3 DNA is TGTGCCATCAGCCCGGGGACGAACACTGAAGCTTTCTTT. It translates to CAISPGTNTEAFF.

The V gene is TRBV11-1, the J gene TRBJ2-3, with a tentative D call TRBD1 (6 bases). This CDR3 region has 18 residues. V lost 5 bases to trimming and J lost 3 bases, with 24 bases between them. The germline V gene has CDR1 SGHAT and CDR2 FQDESV (reference sequence). The CDR3 region has the DNA TGTGCCAGCAGCCCCACGCGCGGACACCCTCAGGGGACAGATACGCAGTATTTT. Amino acid sequence: CASSPTRGHPQGTDTQYF.

This chain connects TRBV27 to TRBJ2-7; D perhaps matches TRBD1 (5 bases). V was clipped by 5 bases and J by 2 bases, with 10 bases between them. Germline CDR1 and CDR2: MNHEY and SMNVEV (reference sequence). This CDR3 has 13 amino acids. The CDR3 protein is CASSVRVPYEQYF. The CDR3 DNA reads as TGTGCCAGCAGTGTCAGGGTGCCCTACGAGCAGTACTTC.

This clonotype was observed a few times. The chain couples TRBV11-3 to TRBJ2-4, with unresolved D. Per the germline V gene, CDR1 is SGHNT and CDR2 is YENEEA. V was shortened by 5 bases and J by 1 base, with 9 bases between the two germline ends. There are 14 residues in the CDR3. CDR3 residues: CASSTQKAKNIQYF. In nucleotides, the CDR3 is TGTGCCAGCAGCACTCAGAAGGCCAAAAACATTCAGTACTTC.

V is TRBV28 and J is TRBJ2-7; TRBD1 is a possible D gene (5 bases). Germline CDR1 reads MDHEN; CDR2 reads SYDVKM. The CDR3 loop spans 14 amino acids. The V end was cut by 5 bases, the J end by 2 bases, with 13 bases between. The CDR3 region has the DNA TGTGCCAGCAGTGAAAACAGGTTCCCCTACGAGCAGTACTTC. Amino acid sequence: CASSENRFPYEQYF.

In this sample, this clonotype turned up a few times. The chain recombines TRBV7-8 with TRBJ1-1, with TRBD1 as a possible D gene (5 bases). CDR1 is SGHVS, CDR2 FQNEAQ, per germline. V was trimmed by 2 bases and J by 1 base, leaving 14 bases between them. The CDR3 totals 16 residues. The CDR3 bases are TGTGCCAGCAGCTTACCTCCAGGGTGGGGGAACACTGAAGCTTTCTTT. Protein sequence: CASSLPPGWGNTEAFF. The full variable domain, completed using reference TRBV7-8 and TRBJ1-1, is GAGVSQSPRYKVAKRGQDVALRCDPISGHVSLFWYQQALGQGPEFLTYFQNEAQLDKSGLPSDRFFAERPEGSVSTLKIQRTQQEDSAVYLCASSLPPGWGNTEAFFGQGTRLTVV.

CDR3 sequence reads: CASSPGAVVRPEKLFF. The DNA of the CDR3 is TGTGCCAGCTCACCGGGGGCCGTGGTACGCCCCGAAAAACTGTTTTTT. The chain has TRBV18 and TRBJ1-4, with D possibly TRBD1 on 6 matching bases. Germline-derived CDR1 and CDR2 are KGHSH and LQKENI. CDR3 length: 16 amino acids. V was pared by 3 bases and J by 8 bases, with 19 bases between.

Points on this clonotype: Just one base apart from a much larger clone, this may be a read error. The chain is built from TRBV15 and TRBJ2-7; D gene uncertain. The germline CDR1 and CDR2 sequences are LNHNV and YYDKDF (reference sequence). The CDR3 runs to 15 residues. The CDR3 region is CGTSTPEGSHYEQYF. The CDR3 bases are TGTGGCACCAGCACCCCGGAAGGATCGCACTACGAGCAGTACTTC.

This chain links TRBV4-1 with TRBJ2-7, with a weak D call TRBD2 (10 bases). V was clipped by 2 bases and J by 3 bases, with 35 bases between them. The CDR3 is 22 amino acids. CDR1 MGHRA and CDR2 YSYEKL come from the germline V gene. The DNA for the CDR3 is TGCGCCAGCAGCCAATTTGGGACAGGGTTGACTAGCGGGTTGGTGAGTCTCTACGAGCAGTACTTC. Amino acids: CASSQFGTGLTSGLVSLYEQYF.

This sequence joins TRBV2 and TRBJ2-5, with D unresolved. The CDR3 extends over 14 amino acids. Germline V gene lookup returns CDR1 SNHLY and CDR2 FYNNEI. V lost 5 bases and J lost 5, with 15 bases in between. The CDR3 reads CASSPSSRSETQYF. CDR3 DNA: TGTGCCAGCAGTCCGAGCAGTCGATCGGAGACCCAGTACTTC.

CDR3 sequence reads: CASSTDWSYNEQFF. CDR3 sequence (DNA): TGTGCCAGCAGTACCGACTGGTCCTACAATGAGCAGTTCTTC. The chain links TRBV27 to TRBJ2-1, with D unresolved. Deletions cut 5 bases from V and 1 base from J, with 9 bases between. Germline V CDR1 and CDR2: MNHEY, SMNVEV (reference sequence). This CDR3 is 14 amino acids long.

The CDR3 nucleotides are TGTGCCAGCAGTGACGGCGGGAGGGCCTGGACGCAGTATTTT. This translates into CASSDGGRAWTQYF. V and J are TRBV6-1 and TRBJ2-3, with 9 bases matching TRBD2. The CDR3 spans 14 residues. V dropped 3 bases and J dropped 9; count of bases not matched to a gene: 7. The germline V gene has CDR1 MNHNS and CDR2 SASEGT.

This chain joins TRBV29-1 and TRBJ2-1; 8 nucleotides align to TRBD2. The CDR3 sequence is 12 residues long. V shed 6 bases and J 15 bases; nucleotides not matched to a gene: 13. The germline V gene has CDR1 SQVTM and CDR2 ANQGSEA. In DNA, the CDR3 is TGCAGCGTCCCTGACGGGGGCGGGAGGAGGTTCTTC. This gives the protein CSVPDGGGRRFF.

The V gene is TRBV4-1, the J gene TRBJ1-6; possibly TRBD1 for D (6 bases). The length of the CDR3 is 17 residues. The V gene's germline CDR1 is MGHRA and CDR2 YSYEKL. V was trimmed by 0 bases and J by 0 bases, leaving 9 bases between them. CDR3 sequence reads: CASSQEGGNSYNSPLHF. CDR3 bases: TGCGCCAGCAGCCAAGAAGGGGGGAACTCCTATAATTCACCCCTCCACTTT.

This clonotype was detected once. This chain uses TRBV5-1 with TRBJ2-7; 7 nucleotides agree with TRBD2. Germline CDR1 is SGHRS and CDR2 is YFSETQ. Unmatched junction bases numbered 9, after V lost 4 bases and J lost 2 bases. The CDR3 spans 15 residues. The CDR3 region is CASSDLGGRTYEQYF. CDR3 coding DNA: TGCGCCAGCAGCGACCTAGGCGGGAGAACCTACGAGCAGTACTTC.

This clonotype was observed a few times. This chain joins TRBV20-1 and TRBJ2-1, with 8 bases that match TRBD2. Germline CDR1 is DFQATT and CDR2 is SNEGSKA (reference sequence). There are 14 residues in the CDR3. V shed 2 bases and J 2 bases; nucleotides not matched to a gene: 2. Written as DNA, the CDR3 is TGCAGTGCTAGAAGCGGGAGTCCCTACAATGAGCAGTTCTTC. Translation: CSARSGSPYNEQFF.